Below are 27 T cell receptor beta chains sequenced from a single sample in a study of T cell responses to AZD1222 COVID-19 vaccine. Generated by immunoSEQ multiplex PCR, the TCRdb table keeps only in-frame clones and is missing some. This sample has about 96,000 clones; roughly nine tenths occur once, and the top ten carry roughly 1.7%. Source: peripheral blood, taken on day 0 of AZD1222 vaccination. The receptor source for this set is an adult in good health.

The chain is built from TRBV29-1 and TRBJ1-5, with a tentative D call TRBD1 (6 bases). The CDR3 extends over 14 amino acids. V lost 7 bases to trimming and J lost 1 base, with 14 bases between them. CDR1 SQVTM and CDR2 ANQGSEA come from the germline V gene. Here the CDR3 reads CSAAQGLSNQPQHF. The CDR3 DNA follows: TGCAGCGCTGCACAGGGATTGAGCAATCAGCCCCAGCATTTT.

The V and J genes are TRBV27 and TRBJ1-2; tentatively, D is TRBD1 (6 bases). The germline CDR1 and CDR2 sequences are MNHEY and SMNVEV (reference sequence). This CDR3 region has 14 residues. Between the trimmed V and J ends, which lost 2 bases and 4 bases, there was a span of 11 bases. The chain's CDR3 is CASSLTGSPYGYTF. CDR3 sequence (DNA): TGTGCCAGCAGTTTAACAGGGTCCCCCTATGGCTACACCTTC.

The chain couples TRBV10-3 to TRBJ1-1, with D maybe TRBD1 (5 bases). Deletions cut 6 bases from V and 2 bases from J, with 10 bases between. There are 13 residues in the CDR3. Looked up from germline, CDR1 is ENHRY and CDR2 is SYGVKD. The CDR3 reads CAIRTTVNTEAFF. CDR3 nucleotide sequence: TGTGCCATCAGAACGACAGTAAACACTGAAGCTTTCTTT.

V and J are TRBV28 and TRBJ1-2; the D is unclear. The CDR3 extends over 14 amino acids. V lost 6 bases to trimming and J lost 4 bases, with 15 bases between them. CDR1 and CDR2 (germline): MDHEN, SYDVKM. The CDR3 is CASRTVTVPYGYTF. The DNA of the CDR3 is TGTGCCAGCAGAACAGTCACGGTACCCTATGGCTACACCTTC.

The sample holds a few counts of this clone. V gene TRBV10-1 combines with J gene TRBJ2-2, with TRBD2 matching 13 bases. The V segment lost 6 bases and the J segment 4 bases; nucleotides outside the gene matches: 17. This CDR3 region has 20 residues. Germline CDR1 and CDR2: WNHNN and SYGVQD (reference sequence). DNA of the CDR3: TGCGCCAGCAGAGTGAGGGCCGGACTAGCGGGGGAGGTAGGCACCGGGGAGCTGTTTTTT. It translates to CASRVRAGLAGEVGTGELFF.

The rearrangement joins TRBV6-2 or TRBV6-3 to TRBJ2-6; D possibly corresponds to TRBD2 (6 bases). The CDR3 has 17 amino acids. CDR1 is MNHEY, CDR2 SVGEGT, per germline. V was trimmed by 2 bases and J by 0 bases, leaving 11 bases between them. As DNA, the CDR3 is TGTGCCAGCAGTTACGACGGAGGGTACTCTGGGGCCAACGTCCTGACTTTC. Encoded protein: CASSYDGGYSGANVLTF.

The chain has TRBV3-1 (or the pseudogene TRBV3-2) and TRBJ1-1; the D is unclear. This CDR3 has 15 amino acids. Germline V gene data show CDR1 as LGHDT and CDR2 as YNNKEL (reference sequence). V was clipped by 0 bases and J by 1 base, with 9 bases between them. CDR3 amino acids: CASSQEVAENTEAFF. DNA for the CDR3: TGTGCCAGCAGCCAAGAAGTGGCGGAGAACACTGAAGCTTTCTTT.

In the case of this clone: One junction end disagrees with the germline gene, perhaps due to a read error. This chain uses TRBV7-7 with TRBJ2-3, with a possible D match to TRBD2 (6 bases). The V gene's germline CDR1 is SSHAT and CDR2 FNYEAQ (reference sequence). The CDR3 is 14 amino acids. The chain's CDR3 is CASSPGLSTDTQYF. The DNA of the CDR3 is TGTGCTAGCAGCCCCGGACTATCCACAGATACGCAGTATTTT.

The chain links TRBV30 to TRBJ2-1; D may be TRBD2 (6 bases). The V end lost 0 bases, the J end lost 0 bases, and 9 bases lay between the germline ends. Germline CDR1 GTSNPN, CDR2 SVGIG (reference sequence). The CDR3 covers 15 residues. The CDR3 sequence is CAWSVMGGSYNEQFF. CDR3 coding DNA: TGTGCCTGGAGTGTAATGGGAGGCTCCTACAATGAGCAGTTCTTC.

Concerning this clone itself: Other nucleotide sequences from this sample produce the same CDR3. The CDR3 loop reads CASSLEVSANTGELFF. For the CDR3, the DNA is TGCGCCAGCAGCTTGGAAGTATCCGCGAACACCGGGGAGCTGTTTTTT. V and J are TRBV5-1 and TRBJ2-2; no reliable D call. The CDR3 is 16 residues long. Between the trimmed V and J ends, which lost 0 bases and 0 bases, there was a span of 9 bases. The germline V gene has CDR1 SGHRS and CDR2 YFSETQ.

This clone was seen more than once but under ten times. DNA for the CDR3: TGTGCCAGCAGCTCACAATACCCGAACACTGAAGCTTTCTTT. This gives the protein CASSSQYPNTEAFF. V and J are TRBV7-3 and TRBJ1-1; D gene uncertain. Trimming cost V 4 bases and J 1 base, with 10 bases left between them. The CDR3 is 14 residues long. Germline V gene sequence: CDR1 SGHTA, CDR2 FQGTGA.

The chain uses TRBV4-3 and TRBJ2-1; TRBD2 matches 8 bases. The V gene end was trimmed by 4 bases and the J gene end by 13 bases; junction bases not matched to a gene: 6. The length of the CDR3 is 12 residues. CDR1 and CDR2 (germline): LGHNA, YSLEER. The CDR3 DNA sequence: TGCGCCAGCAGCCTCCGGGGGGGCCAACAGTTCTTC. The encoded protein is CASSLRGGQQFF.

This clone was seen once. J is TRBJ1-5 and V is TRBV19; D is unresolved. The CDR3 has 15 residues. CDR1 LNHDA and CDR2 SQIVND come from the germline V gene (reference sequence). The V end was cut by 3 bases, the J end by 0 bases, with 9 bases between. The CDR3 region is CASSIELYSNQPQHF. CDR3 nucleotide sequence: TGTGCCAGTAGTATCGAACTTTATAGCAATCAGCCCCAGCATTTT.

This clone was observed a single time. The genes are TRBV14 and TRBJ1-1; no clear D gene. This CDR3 contains 15 residues. Germline-derived CDR1 and CDR2 are SGHDN and FVKESK. V was trimmed by 3 bases and J by 6 bases, leaving 17 bases between them. CDR3 protein: CASSQRPGIGAEAFF. The CDR3 DNA reads as TGTGCCAGCAGCCAGCGCCCGGGGATCGGCGCTGAAGCTTTCTTT.

V usage is TRBV6-6 and J usage is TRBJ1-2; D is possibly TRBD1 (6 bases). The germline V gene encodes CDR1 MNHNY and CDR2 SVGAGI (reference sequence). V lost 7 bases and J 1 base, leaving 13 bases between the germline ends. CDR3 length: 14 amino acids. The CDR3 loop reads CASNTAQGNYGYTF. DNA for the CDR3: TGTGCCAGCAATACAGCACAGGGTAACTATGGCTACACCTTC.

The J gene is TRBJ1-4, the V gene TRBV10-3; 7 positions agree with TRBD1. CDR1 and CDR2 from the germline V gene are ENHRY and SYGVKD. The CDR3 extends over 15 amino acids. Trimming cost V 6 bases and J 7 bases; bases outside gene matches: 11. The CDR3 region is CAISETRQGVEKLFF. CDR3 DNA: TGTGCCATCAGCGAAACGAGGCAGGGGGTTGAAAAACTGTTTTTT.

V gene TRBV6-2 or TRBV6-3 combines with J gene TRBJ1-5; 9 bases are a match to TRBD1. The CDR3 runs to 17 residues. V was clipped by 3 bases and J by 3 bases; unmatched bases: 9. Germline V gene sequence: CDR1 MNHEY, CDR2 SVGEGT. CDR3 in amino acids: CASSYETGGVYNQPQHF. In nucleotides, the CDR3 is TGTGCCAGCAGTTATGAGACAGGGGGTGTTTACAATCAGCCCCAGCATTTT.

This clone showed up just once. V gene TRBV14 combines with J gene TRBJ2-7; D is undetermined. The CDR3 covers 12 residues. CDR1 and CDR2 from the germline V gene are SGHDN and FVKESK. V lost 2 bases and J lost 2, with 4 bases in between. As DNA, the CDR3 is TGTGCCAGCAGCCAACTTACCTACGAGCAGTACTTC. Translated, it gives CASSQLTYEQYF.

The V call is TRBV4-3, the J call TRBJ1-3; no clear D gene. This CDR3 comprises 15 residues. The V and J ends lost 1 base and 0 bases respectively, with 7 bases between them. The V gene's germline CDR1 is LGHNA and CDR2 YSLEER. DNA of the CDR3: TGCGCCAGCAGCCAAGGACGGATCTCTGGAAACACCATATATTTT. Translation: CASSQGRISGNTIYF.

About this clone itself: Other DNA sequences in the same sample also yield this CDR3. The gene calls are TRBV30 and TRBJ1-5, with D possibly being TRBD1 (5 bases). The CDR3 is made up of 13 amino acids. The V gene's germline CDR1 is GTSNPN and CDR2 SVGIG (reference sequence). Trimming cost V 3 bases and J 3 bases, with 9 bases left between them. CDR3 protein: CAWSPGSNQPQHF. CDR3 bases: TGTGCCTGGAGCCCAGGGTCCAATCAGCCCCAGCATTTT.

The chain has TRBV28 and TRBJ1-5, with D unresolved. The CDR3 is 10 amino acids. Per germline, CDR1 MDHEN and CDR2 SYDVKM. The ends were cut back, 7 bases at V and 5 bases at J, with 3 bases in the middle. CDR3 nucleotide sequence: TGTGCCAGCAACCATCAGCCCCAGCATTTT. Translating gives CASNHQPQHF.

This clone was picked up many times. V is TRBV7-9 and J is TRBJ1-6, with a possible D match to TRBD1 (5 bases). Germline values: CDR1 SEHNR, CDR2 FQNEAQ (reference sequence). Trimming left V 1 base short and J 11 bases short, with 12 bases between. The length of the CDR3 is 14 residues. CDR3 nucleotides: TGTGCCAGCAGCTTAGGACAGTCGGCTCCACCCCTCCACTTT. Its protein is CASSLGQSAPPLHF.

The gene calls are TRBV4-2 and TRBJ1-4; TRBD1 might be the D (6 bases). Germline CDR1 reads LGHNA; CDR2 reads YNFKEQ. The V end lost 7 bases, the J end lost 0 bases, and 21 bases lay between the germline ends. The CDR3 runs to 18 residues. The CDR3 DNA is TGTGCCAGCACCTCCAAGGGGCAGGGGCTTTCAACTAATGAAAAACTGTTTTTT. This codes for CASTSKGQGLSTNEKLFF.

The V and J genes are TRBV19 and TRBJ1-1, with 8 positions matching TRBD1. The CDR3 spans 18 residues. With 7 bases clipped from V and 5 bases from J, the junction kept 21 bases outside the gene matches. CDR1 and CDR2 from the germline V gene are LNHDA and SQIVND (reference sequence). In nucleotides, the CDR3 is TGTGCCAGTATCGCCGGGACAGGAGATTGGGTAGCGACAACTGAAGCTTTCTTT. Translating it yields CASIAGTGDWVATTEAFF.

The chain is built from TRBV14 and TRBJ2-5; no firm D call. CDR1 is SGHDN, CDR2 FVKESK, per germline. V dropped 4 bases and J dropped 5 bases, with 17 bases sitting between them. This CDR3 spans 15 amino acids. CDR3 protein: CASSPVASFGETQYF. The CDR3 DNA follows: TGTGCCAGCAGCCCGGTAGCCTCCTTCGGGGAGACCCAGTACTTC.

J is TRBJ1-1 and V is TRBV2; no definite D call. The CDR3 runs 14 residues. Germline-derived CDR1 and CDR2 are SNHLY and FYNNEI. V lost 4 bases, J lost 0 bases, and 9 bases lay in between. CDR3 bases: TGTGCCAGCAGTGCGAATCCGGTGAACACTGAAGCTTTCTTT. Protein sequence: CASSANPVNTEAFF. Using reference TRBV2 and TRBJ1-1 for the parts outside the CDR3, the full variable domain is EPEVTQTPSHQVTQMGQEVILRCVPISNHLYFYWYRQILGQKVEFLVSFYNNEISEKSEIFDDQFSVERPDGSNFTLKIRSTKLEDSAMYFCASSANPVNTEAFFGQGTRLTVV.

This chain joins TRBV2 and TRBJ2-6; no reliable D call. The germline CDR1 and CDR2 sequences are SNHLY and FYNNEI. The CDR3 totals 15 residues. Trimming took 2 bases from V and 0 from J, leaving 5 bases between them. CDR3 in amino acids: CASSELASGANVLTF. The CDR3 DNA sequence: TGTGCCAGCAGTGAACTCGCCTCTGGGGCCAACGTCCTGACTTTC.